Sequencing of this TCR beta chain was carried out in a study of a mutant IDH1 vaccine in newly diagnosed glioma. Study in general: Receipt of radiotherapy, temozolomide, or both preceded the study, and most received both.

Time point meaning: baseline, week 1 (first vaccination visit). Treatment: pre-vaccination baseline after standard-of-care therapy. The data were produced by immunoSEQ multiplex PCR, yet TCRdb's version contains in-frame clones alone and is incomplete. This table has 40,000 or so clones, about nine tenths appearing once. This clone was seen a handful of times. The ends were cut back, 2 bases at V and 2 bases at J, with 12 bases in the middle. Germline assignment: CDR1 LGHNA and CDR2 YSLEER. CDR3 length equals 15 residues. This TCR was recovered from a young man with glioma. The source material was PBMCs, sampled from a glioma patient treated with radiotherapy, temozolomide or both. This chain connects TRBV4-3 to TRBJ1-1, with TRBD1 as a possible D gene (6 bases). Here the CDR3 DNA reads TGCGCCAGCAGCCAAAATTCGGACAGTAACACTGAAGCTTTCTTT. Amino acid sequence: CASSQNSDSNTEAFF.